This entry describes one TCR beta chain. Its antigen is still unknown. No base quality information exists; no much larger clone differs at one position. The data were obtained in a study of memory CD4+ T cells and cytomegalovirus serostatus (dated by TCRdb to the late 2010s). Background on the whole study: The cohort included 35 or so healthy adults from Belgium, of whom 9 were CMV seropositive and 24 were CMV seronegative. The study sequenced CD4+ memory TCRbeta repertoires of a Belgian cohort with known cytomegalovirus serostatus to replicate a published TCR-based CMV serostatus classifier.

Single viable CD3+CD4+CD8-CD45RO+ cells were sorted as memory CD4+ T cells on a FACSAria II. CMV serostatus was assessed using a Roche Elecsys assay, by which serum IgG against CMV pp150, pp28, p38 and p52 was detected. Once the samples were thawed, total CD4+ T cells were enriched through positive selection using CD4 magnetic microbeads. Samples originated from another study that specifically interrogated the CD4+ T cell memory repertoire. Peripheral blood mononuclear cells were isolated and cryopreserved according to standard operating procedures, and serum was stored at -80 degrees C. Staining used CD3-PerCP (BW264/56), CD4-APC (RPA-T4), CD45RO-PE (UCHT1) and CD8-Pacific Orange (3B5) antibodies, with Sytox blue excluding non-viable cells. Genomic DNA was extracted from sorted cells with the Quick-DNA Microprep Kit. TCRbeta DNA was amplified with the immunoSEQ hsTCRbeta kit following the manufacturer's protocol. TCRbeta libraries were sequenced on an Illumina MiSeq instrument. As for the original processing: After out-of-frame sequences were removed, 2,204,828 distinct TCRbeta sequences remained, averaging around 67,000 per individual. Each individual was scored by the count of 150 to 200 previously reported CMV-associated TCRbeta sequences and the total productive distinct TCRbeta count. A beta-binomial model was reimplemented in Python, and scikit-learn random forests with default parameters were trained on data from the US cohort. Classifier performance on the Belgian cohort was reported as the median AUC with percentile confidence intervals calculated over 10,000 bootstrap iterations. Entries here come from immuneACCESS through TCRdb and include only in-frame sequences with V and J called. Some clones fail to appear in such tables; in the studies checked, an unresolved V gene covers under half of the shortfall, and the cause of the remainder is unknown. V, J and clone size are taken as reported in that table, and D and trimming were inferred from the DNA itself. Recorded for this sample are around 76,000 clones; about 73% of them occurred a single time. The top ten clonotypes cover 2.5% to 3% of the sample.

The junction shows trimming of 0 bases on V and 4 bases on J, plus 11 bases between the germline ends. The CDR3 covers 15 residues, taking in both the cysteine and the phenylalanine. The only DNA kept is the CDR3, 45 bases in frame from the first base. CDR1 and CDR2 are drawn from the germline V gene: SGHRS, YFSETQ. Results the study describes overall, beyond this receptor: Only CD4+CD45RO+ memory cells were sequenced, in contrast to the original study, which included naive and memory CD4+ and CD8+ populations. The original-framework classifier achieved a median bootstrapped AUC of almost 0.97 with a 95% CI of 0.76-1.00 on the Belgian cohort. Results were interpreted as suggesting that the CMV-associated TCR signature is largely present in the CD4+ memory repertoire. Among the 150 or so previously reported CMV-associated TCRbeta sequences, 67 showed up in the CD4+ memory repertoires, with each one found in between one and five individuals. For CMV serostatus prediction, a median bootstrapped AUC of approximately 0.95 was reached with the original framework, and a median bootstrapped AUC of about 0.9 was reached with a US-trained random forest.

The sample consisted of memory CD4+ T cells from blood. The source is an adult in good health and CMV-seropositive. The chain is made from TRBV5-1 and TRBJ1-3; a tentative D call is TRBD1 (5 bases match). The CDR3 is CASSLGTRPGNTIYF. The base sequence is TGCGCCAGCAGCTTGGGGACAAGGCCCGGAAACACCATATATTTT. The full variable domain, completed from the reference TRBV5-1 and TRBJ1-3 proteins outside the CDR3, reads KAGVTQTPRYLIKTRGQQVTLSCSPISGHRSVSWYQQTPGQGLQFLFEYFSETQRNKGNFPGRFSGRQFSNSRSEMNVSTLELGDSALYLCASSLGTRPGNTIYFGEGSWLTVV.